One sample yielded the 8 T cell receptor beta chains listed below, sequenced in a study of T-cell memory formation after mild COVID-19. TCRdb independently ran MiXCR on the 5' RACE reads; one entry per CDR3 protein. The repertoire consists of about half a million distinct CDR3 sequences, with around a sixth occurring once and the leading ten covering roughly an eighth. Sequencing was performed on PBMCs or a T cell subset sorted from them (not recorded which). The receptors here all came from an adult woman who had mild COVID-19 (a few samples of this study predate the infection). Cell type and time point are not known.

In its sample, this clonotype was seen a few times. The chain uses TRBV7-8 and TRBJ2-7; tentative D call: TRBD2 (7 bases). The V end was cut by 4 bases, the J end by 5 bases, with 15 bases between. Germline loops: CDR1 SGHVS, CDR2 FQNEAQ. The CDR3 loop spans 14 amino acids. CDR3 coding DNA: TGTGCCAGCAGCTGGGGGGGGGCTAAGGACGAGCAGTACTTC. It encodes CASSWGGAKDEQYF.

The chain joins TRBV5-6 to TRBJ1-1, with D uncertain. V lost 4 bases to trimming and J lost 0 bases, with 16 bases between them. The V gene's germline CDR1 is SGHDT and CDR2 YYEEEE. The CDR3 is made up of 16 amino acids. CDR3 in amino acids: CASSRWGVWVNTEAFF. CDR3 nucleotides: TGTGCCAGCAGCCGATGGGGTGTTTGGGTGAACACTGAAGCTTTCTTT.

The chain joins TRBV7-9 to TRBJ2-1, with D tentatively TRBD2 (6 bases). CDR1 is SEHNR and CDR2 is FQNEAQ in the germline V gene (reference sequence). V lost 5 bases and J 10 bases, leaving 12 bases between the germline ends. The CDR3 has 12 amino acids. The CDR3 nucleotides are TGTGCCAGCAGCAGCCTAGCGTTGGAGCAGTTCTTC. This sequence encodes CASSSLALEQFF.

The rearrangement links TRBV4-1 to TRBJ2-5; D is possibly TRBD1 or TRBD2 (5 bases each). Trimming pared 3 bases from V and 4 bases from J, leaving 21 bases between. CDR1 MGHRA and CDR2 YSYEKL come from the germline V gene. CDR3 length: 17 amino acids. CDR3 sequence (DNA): TGCGCCAGCAGCCAGGGACCCTGGGGTAGATCCGCAGAGACCCAGTACTTC. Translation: CASSQGPWGRSAETQYF.

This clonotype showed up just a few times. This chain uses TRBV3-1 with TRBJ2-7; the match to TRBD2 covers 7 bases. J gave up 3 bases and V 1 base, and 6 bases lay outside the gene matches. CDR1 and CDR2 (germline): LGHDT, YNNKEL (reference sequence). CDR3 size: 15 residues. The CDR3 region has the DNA TGTGCCAGCAGCCAAGCCGCTAGCGGATACTACGAGCAGTACTTC. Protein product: CASSQAASGYYEQYF.

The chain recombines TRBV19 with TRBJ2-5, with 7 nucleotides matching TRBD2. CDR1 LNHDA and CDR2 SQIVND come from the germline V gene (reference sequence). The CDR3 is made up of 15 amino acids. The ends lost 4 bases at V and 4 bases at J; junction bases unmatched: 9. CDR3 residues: CASSTSAGTRETQYF. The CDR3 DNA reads TGTGCCAGTAGTACATCAGCGGGAACGCGAGAGACCCAGTACTTC.

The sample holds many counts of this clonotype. The CDR3 spells CASSASPRTGSFREQYF. DNA for the CDR3: TGTGCCAGCAGCGCATCACCCCGGACAGGGAGTTTTCGCGAGCAGTACTTC. The V gene is TRBV7-2, the J gene TRBJ2-7; 8 bases match TRBD1. CDR1 and CDR2 (germline): SGHTA, FQGNSA. V lost 5 bases, J lost 6 bases, and 18 bases stayed unmatched. The CDR3 covers 17 residues.

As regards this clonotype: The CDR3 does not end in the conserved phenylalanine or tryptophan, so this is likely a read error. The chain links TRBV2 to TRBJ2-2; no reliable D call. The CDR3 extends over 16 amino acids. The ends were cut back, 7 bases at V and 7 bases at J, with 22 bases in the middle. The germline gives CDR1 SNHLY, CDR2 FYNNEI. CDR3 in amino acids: CASTNEAPRPIGELFI. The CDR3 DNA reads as TGTGCCAGCACTAACGAGGCCCCTAGGCCCATCGGGGAGCTGTTTATT.